A single sample gave rise to the 28 T cell receptor beta chains below, sequenced in a study of blood T cell repertoires in COVID-19. Measured with immunoSEQ multiplex PCR; TCRdb has only the in-frame clones, and not every one. The sample shows over 50,000 clones, approximately 80% of them seen only once. Sequenced material: peripheral blood. All receptors derive from a man older than 75 with active or convalescent COVID-19.

This clone came up once. The chain combines TRBV27 with TRBJ1-5; tentative D call: TRBD1 (5 bases). The germline V gene encodes CDR1 MNHEY and CDR2 SMNVEV (reference sequence). The CDR3 has 12 residues. V was clipped by 6 bases and J by 12 bases, with 15 bases between them. The CDR3 nucleotides read TGTGCCAGCAGGGTTACGGGGGGATTCCAGCATTTT. Protein product: CASRVTGGFQHF.

The chain couples TRBV7-2 to TRBJ2-1, with 13 bases aligning to TRBD2. The germline V gene encodes CDR1 SGHTA and CDR2 FQGNSA. The CDR3 runs to 17 residues. V was clipped by 3 bases and J by 8 bases; unmatched bases: 10. The CDR3 protein is CASSFTPGLAGRDEQFF. CDR3 bases: TGTGCCAGCAGCTTCACCCCGGGACTAGCGGGACGGGATGAGCAGTTCTTC.

V and J are TRBV20-1 and TRBJ1-2, with D possibly being TRBD1 (6 bases). The CDR3 spans 11 residues. Trimming shortened V by 3 bases and J by 8 bases, and 10 bases separated the two germline ends. The germline V gene has CDR1 DFQATT and CDR2 SNEGSKA (reference sequence). The CDR3 DNA reads as TGCAGTGCTAGTCAGGGACAAGGCTACACCTTC. This sequence encodes CSASQGQGYTF.

This clone has a count of ten or more. The V and J genes are TRBV24-1 and TRBJ2-7; D perhaps matches TRBD1 (5 bases). The germline V and J ends were trimmed by 2 bases and 6 bases, with 10 bases remaining between them. Germline V gene sequence: CDR1 KGHDR, CDR2 SFDVKD. The CDR3 length is 13 residues. Here the CDR3 reads CATSDWKRGEQYF. The CDR3 coding sequence is TGTGCCACCAGTGATTGGAAAAGGGGCGAGCAGTACTTC.

The gene calls are TRBV10-3 and TRBJ1-2, with D uncertain. There are 13 residues in the CDR3. Deletions cut 4 bases from V and 5 bases from J, with 11 bases between. Germline CDR1 and CDR2: ENHRY and SYGVKD. The CDR3 loop reads CAISGGGRYGYTF. The CDR3 DNA reads as TGTGCCATCAGTGGTGGAGGGAGGTATGGCTACACCTTC.

This chain joins TRBV27 and TRBJ1-1, with D possibly TRBD1 on 5 matching bases. CDR1 and CDR2 from the germline V gene are MNHEY and SMNVEV (reference sequence). This CDR3 has 14 residues. Deletions cut 4 bases from V and 1 base from J, with 10 bases between. Here the CDR3 reads CASSWSGGNTEAFF. CDR3 nucleotide sequence: TGTGCCAGCAGTTGGTCCGGGGGGAACACTGAAGCTTTCTTT.

This chain links TRBV5-1 with TRBJ2-4; possibly TRBD2 for D (5 bases). This CDR3 comprises 12 residues. The germline V gene encodes CDR1 SGHRS and CDR2 YFSETQ. V lost 7 bases, J lost 6 bases, and 11 bases lay in between. CDR3: CASPLRVNIQYF. CDR3 DNA sequence: TGCGCCAGCCCCTTGAGGGTAAACATTCAGTACTTC. Full variable domain (remainder filled in from reference TRBV5-1 and TRBJ2-4): KAGVTQTPRYLIKTRGQQVTLSCSPISGHRSVSWYQQTPGQGLQFLFEYFSETQRNKGNFPGRFSGRQFSNSRSEMNVSTLELGDSALYLCASPLRVNIQYFGAGTRLSVL.

This rearrangement joins TRBV7-3 to TRBJ1-1; D unresolved. CDR1 and CDR2 from the germline V gene are SGHTA and FQGTGA. V lost 5 bases, J lost 4 bases, and 14 bases lay in between. This CDR3 is 14 amino acids long. CDR3 DNA: TGTGCCAGCAGCCCTGATATGGGGAGCACTGAAGCTTTCTTT. Translating it yields CASSPDMGSTEAFF. Full variable domain (outside the CDR3, taken from reference TRBV7-3 and TRBJ1-1): GAGVSQTPSNKVTEKGKYVELRCDPISGHTALYWYRQSLGQGPEFLIYFQGTGAADDSGLPNDRFFAVRPEGSVSTLKIQRTERGDSAVYLCASSPDMGSTEAFFGQGTRLTVV.

For the CDR3, the DNA is TGTGCCAGCAGGCGAACAGGGCATGGCCAAGAGACCCAGTACTTC. This codes for CASRRTGHGQETQYF. The rearrangement uses TRBV6-5 and TRBJ2-5; a possible D gene is TRBD1 (6 bases). Germline V gene sequence: CDR1 MNHEY, CDR2 SVGAGI. CDR3 length: 15 residues. V lost 6 bases and J lost 1, with 15 bases in between.

The chain is built from TRBV24-1 and TRBJ2-1, with 10 nucleotides matching TRBD2. The germline CDR1 and CDR2 sequences are KGHDR and SFDVKD. This CDR3 has 15 amino acids. V lost 4 bases to trimming and J lost 5 bases; unmatched junction nucleotides: 4. The chain's CDR3 is CATSDPSGGHNEQFF. The CDR3 region has the DNA TGTGCCACCAGTGACCCTAGCGGGGGACACAATGAGCAGTTCTTC.

This clone has a single count. The chain carries TRBV27 and TRBJ2-1; D uncertain. The CDR3 runs to 13 residues. In germline, CDR1 is MNHEY, CDR2 SMNVEV (reference sequence). V lost 6 bases and J lost 2, with 8 bases in between. In DNA form, the CDR3 reads TGTGCCAGCAGCGGTGGTCCCTACAATGAGCAGTTCTTC. This codes for CASSGGPYNEQFF.

The chain is built from TRBV28 and TRBJ2-7, with D perhaps TRBD2 (5 bases). Trimming took 4 bases from V and 0 from J, leaving 13 bases between them. Germline CDR1 MDHEN, CDR2 SYDVKM. CDR3 length: 15 residues. The CDR3 DNA is TGTGCCAGCAGTTGGACTCATTCCCTCTCCTACGAGCAGTACTTC. It is translated as CASSWTHSLSYEQYF.

This rearrangement joins TRBV2 to TRBJ1-5, with a possible D match to TRBD1 (5 bases). The CDR3 consists of 17 residues. The germline CDR1 and CDR2 sequences are SNHLY and FYNNEI. The V end was cut by 6 bases, the J end by 0 bases, with 18 bases between. CDR3 coding DNA: TGTGCCAGCAGCCGGAGCGGGGCCCTTTATAGCAATCAGCCCCAGCATTTT. It translates to CASSRSGALYSNQPQHF. Supplemented by reference TRBV2 and TRBJ1-5, the full variable domain reads EPEVTQTPSHQVTQMGQEVILRCVPISNHLYFYWYRQILGQKVEFLVSFYNNEISEKSEIFDDQFSVERPDGSNFTLKIRSTKLEDSAMYFCASSRSGALYSNQPQHFGDGTRLSIL.

In its sample, this clone was seen a few times. The V gene is TRBV5-1, the J gene TRBJ2-1, with D tentatively TRBD1 (6 bases). The CDR3 is 15 amino acids. Trimming cost V 5 bases and J 7 bases, with 19 bases left between them. The germline gives CDR1 SGHRS, CDR2 YFSETQ. CDR3 DNA: TGCGCCAGCAGTTTAGGACAGTCGTATGTGAATGAGCAGTTCTTC. As protein: CASSLGQSYVNEQFF.

The sample holds many counts of this clone. The chain joins TRBV20-1 to TRBJ2-1; weak D call: TRBD2 (5 bases). The CDR3 totals 11 residues. Germline V gene lookup returns CDR1 DFQATT and CDR2 SNEGSKA (reference sequence). V was clipped by 2 bases and J by 8 bases, with 7 bases between them. The CDR3 region has the DNA TGCAGTGCTAGACAACTAGATGAGCAGTTCTTC. Translated: CSARQLDEQFF.

This chain joins TRBV30 and TRBJ1-3, with D uncertain. V was trimmed by 5 bases and J by 0 bases, leaving 8 bases between them. This CDR3 spans 13 amino acids. From germline, CDR1 is GTSNPN and CDR2 SVGIG (reference sequence). CDR3 sequence (DNA): TGTGCCTGGTCATGGGCCTCTGGAAACACCATATATTTT. It yields the protein CAWSWASGNTIYF.

The sample holds a few counts of this clone. This chain uses TRBV4-2 with TRBJ1-4; TRBD1 aligns across 7 bases. The CDR3 is 15 residues long. V gave up 3 bases and J gave up 7 bases; unmatched junction bases: 8. The V gene's germline CDR1 is LGHNA and CDR2 YNFKEQ. CDR3 loop: CASSQAHRGPEKLFF. The CDR3 DNA reads as TGTGCCAGCAGCCAGGCCCACAGGGGCCCTGAAAAACTGTTTTTT.

In DNA, the CDR3 is TGTGCCAGCAGCCAACAGGGGTTGAACACTGAAGCTTTCTTT. This sequence encodes CASSQQGLNTEAFF. This chain joins TRBV7-3 and TRBJ1-1; TRBD1 agrees at 7 bases. Germline V gene lookup returns CDR1 SGHTA and CDR2 FQGTGA. V shed 5 bases, J shed 0 bases, and the junction held 3 bases outside the gene matches. CDR3 length equals 14 residues.

CDR3 loop: CASSYSGTSGLYEQYF. The CDR3 DNA sequence: TGTGCCAGCAGTTACTCTGGGACTAGCGGCTTATACGAGCAGTACTTC. The chain employs TRBV6-5 and TRBJ2-7, with 11 positions matching TRBD2. The germline gives CDR1 MNHEY, CDR2 SVGAGI. V was pared by 0 bases and J by 4 bases, with 5 bases of the junction left unmatched. The CDR3 length is 16 residues.

V gene TRBV5-1 combines with J gene TRBJ2-3; TRBD2 aligns across 7 bases. V lost 0 bases to trimming and J lost 2 bases; unmatched junction nucleotides: 6. CDR3 length: 16 residues. Germline CDR1 and CDR2: SGHRS and YFSETQ. The CDR3 coding sequence is TGCGCCAGCAGCTTGGGTGCGGGGGACTTCACAGATACGCAGTATTTT. Encoded protein: CASSLGAGDFTDTQYF.

The gene calls are TRBV21-1 and TRBJ1-1; the D call TRBD1 from the table was never checked on the DNA. TRBV21-1 is deemed a pseudogene. The CDR3 length is 11 residues. Here the CDR3 DNA reads TGTGCCAGCAGCGGCCTCCCTGAAGCTTTCTTT. It encodes CASSGLPEAFF.

CDR3 nucleotides: TGCGCCAGCAGCTTGCGACTTAGCGGGGGGGCAGCAGATACGCAGTATTTT. Residues: CASSLRLSGGAADTQYF. The chain recombines TRBV5-1 with TRBJ2-3; 11 nucleotides line up with TRBD2. V lost 1 base, J lost 4 bases, and 8 bases stayed unmatched. In germline, CDR1 is SGHRS, CDR2 YFSETQ. The CDR3 totals 17 residues.

The CDR3 region is CASSLKVSSGVHTGVETQYF. For the CDR3, the DNA is TGTGCCAGCAGCTTAAAAGTCTCGTCGGGTGTCCACACGGGGGTAGAGACCCAGTACTTC. This chain uses TRBV7-3 with TRBJ2-5, with D perhaps matching TRBD2 (6 bases). The CDR3 extends over 20 amino acids. V was shortened by 1 base and J by 4 bases, with 28 bases between the two germline ends. In germline, CDR1 is SGHTA, CDR2 FQGTGA.

The chain is built from TRBV6-2 or TRBV6-3 and TRBJ1-5, with TRBD1 identical over 8 bases. There are 15 residues in the CDR3. Losses at the gene ends were 6 bases for V and 5 bases for J; bases not matched to a gene: 9. The germline gives CDR1 MNHEY, CDR2 SVGEGT. CDR3 protein: CASSDTGQGDQPQHF. The CDR3 DNA follows: TGTGCCAGCAGCGACACTGGACAGGGTGATCAGCCCCAGCATTTT.

V usage is TRBV7-2 and J usage is TRBJ2-7; 8 bases are a match to TRBD2. The CDR3 consists of 14 residues. Germline lookup yields CDR1 SGHTA and CDR2 FQGNSA. Losses at the gene ends were 3 bases for V and 4 bases for J; bases not matched to a gene: 5. As DNA, the CDR3 is TGTGCCAGCAGCTTGGGCTTAGCGGGATACGAGCAGTACTTC. Translation: CASSLGLAGYEQYF. The full variable domain, its missing parts supplied by reference TRBV7-2 and TRBJ2-7, is GAGVSQSPSNKVTEKGKDVELRCDPISGHTALYWYRQSLGQGLEFLIYFQGNSAPDKSGLPSDRFSAERTGGSVSTLTIQRTQQEDSAVYLCASSLGLAGYEQYFGPGTRLTVT.

The CDR3 DNA reads as TGTGCCAGCAGCTACAAGGACAGGCCGGACTATAATTCACCCCTCCACTTT. This sequence encodes CASSYKDRPDYNSPLHF. The chain uses TRBV7-9 and TRBJ1-6; 7 bases agree with TRBD1. Looked up from germline, CDR1 is SEHNR and CDR2 is FQNEAQ (reference sequence). This CDR3 comprises 17 residues. V lost 4 bases, J lost 3 bases, and 9 bases stayed unmatched.

The CDR3 DNA reads TGTGCCTGGAGCAGGTTTCGCGGAAACACCATATATTTT. Residues: CAWSRFRGNTIYF. This rearrangement joins TRBV30 to TRBJ1-3, with D unclear. The ends were cut back, 3 bases at V and 4 bases at J, with 10 bases in the middle. The CDR3 runs to 13 residues. Germline loops: CDR1 GTSNPN, CDR2 SVGIG (reference sequence).

The genes are TRBV24-1 and TRBJ2-1; 7 bases are a match to TRBD1. Germline V CDR1 and CDR2: KGHDR, SFDVKD. The CDR3 loop spans 12 amino acids. Trimming at V came to 4 bases and at J to 15 bases, leaving 8 bases not matched to a gene. CDR3 bases: TGTGCCACCAGTGACTCTGACAGGGTGGGGTTCTTC. The encoded protein is CATSDSDRVGFF.